The present T cell receptor beta chain was sequenced within a study of T cells after yellow fever vaccination. Points on this clonotype: Its antigen is as yet unknown.

Regarding the study as a whole: At 96% for CD4 and approximately 88% for CD8, most primary-vaccination clones showed up again after the booster. Clonotypes found in both CD4 and CD8 compartments made up a small share. Though weaker, the secondary response peaked faster, on day 5 versus 15.

V was shortened by 4 bases and J by 4 bases, with 16 bases between the two germline ends. Germline CDR1 and CDR2: SGHNT and YYREEE (reference sequence). The CDR3 runs 15 residues. The study made its TCR cDNA through 5'RACE template switching. That step introduced a universal primer site along with UMIs. TCRdb fed the 5' RACE reads into MiXCR, producing one record per CDR3 protein. Of 400,000 or so distinct CDR3 sequences listed, approximately 10% are singletons. Sequences were derived from PBMCs, sampled on the day of the first yellow fever vaccination. The V gene is TRBV5-4, the J gene TRBJ2-3; D might be TRBD1 or TRBD2, each matching 5 bases. The clonotype comes from a man younger than 35 who received the YFV17D yellow fever vaccine. CDR3 DNA sequence: TGTGCCAGCAGCCGGGGCCCTTTGGGTGCAGATACGCAGTATTTT. This codes for CASSRGPLGADTQYF.